The rows below give T cell receptor beta chains drawn from one sample of a study of blood T cell repertoires in COVID-19. The data were produced by immunoSEQ multiplex PCR, yet TCRdb's version contains in-frame clones alone and is incomplete. The data hold fewer than 250,000 clones, with around 84% observed a single time. Sequences were obtained from peripheral blood. These receptors were obtained from a man in his fifties or sixties with acute or convalescent COVID-19. Each CDR3 is given with its conserved first and last residue. A D gene is named only where the DNA matches it firmly. Some rows mark clone size as missing; the rest say once, few, many or name a class of expanded clone.

j_call: TRBJ1-2; clone_size: -; d_call: -; v_call: TRBV4-2; cdr3_nt: TGTGCCAGCAGCCAAGACCCTAATGGCTACACCTTC; cdr3_aa: CASSQDPNGYTF
j_call: TRBJ2-3; clone_size: -; d_call: -; v_call: TRBV5-1; cdr3_nt: TGCGCCAGCAGCCCCGTTGGGGGGGCACTCACAGATACGCAGTATTTT; cdr3_aa: CASSPVGGALTDTQYF
j_call: TRBJ2-7; clone_size: -; d_call: -; v_call: TRBV27; cdr3_nt: TGTGCCAGCAGGCAGGGTGGTTCCTACGAGCAGTACTTC; cdr3_aa: CASRQGGSYEQYF
j_call: TRBJ1-1; clone_size: once; d_call: TRBD1; v_call: TRBV7-3; cdr3_nt: TGTGCCAGCAGCCCAGGGGGGCCGACGAACACTGAAGCTTTCTTT; cdr3_aa: CASSPGGPTNTEAFF
j_call: TRBJ2-7; clone_size: -; d_call: TRBD1; v_call: TRBV6-1; cdr3_nt: TGTGCCAGCAGTGAGACAGGGGGCACCCGTTACGAGCAGTACTTC; cdr3_aa: CASSETGGTRYEQYF
j_call: TRBJ2-5; clone_size: -; d_call: -; v_call: TRBV11-1; cdr3_nt: TGTGCCAGCAGCTTAGCGGGGCAGCAGACCCAGTACTTC; cdr3_aa: CASSLAGQQTQYF
j_call: TRBJ2-5; clone_size: -; d_call: -; v_call: TRBV4-1; cdr3_nt: TGCGCCAGCAGCCGAGCCGTTCAAGAGACCCAGTACTTC; cdr3_aa: CASSRAVQETQYF
j_call: TRBJ2-2; clone_size: -; d_call: -; v_call: TRBV9; cdr3_nt: TGTGCCAGCAGCGCAGGACAAGGGGAGCTGTTTTTT; cdr3_aa: CASSAGQGELFF
j_call: TRBJ1-6; clone_size: -; d_call: TRBD1; v_call: TRBV3-1/TRBV3-2; cdr3_nt: TGTGCCAGCAGTTCCGGGACAGGGGATAATTCACCCCTCCACTTT; cdr3_aa: CASSSGTGDNSPLHF
j_call: TRBJ2-1; clone_size: -; d_call: TRBD2; v_call: TRBV4-2; cdr3_nt: TGTGCCAGCAGCCAACGCCTCGGGACTAGCGGGGGGATGGATGAGCAGTTCTTC; cdr3_aa: CASSQRLGTSGGMDEQFF
j_call: TRBJ2-5; clone_size: once; d_call: TRBD2; v_call: TRBV7-3; cdr3_nt: TGTGCCAGCAGCGACGGGACTAGCGGGGCCCCCTTCCAAGAGACCCAGTACTTC; cdr3_aa: CASSDGTSGAPFQETQYF
j_call: TRBJ2-7; clone_size: -; d_call: TRBD1; v_call: TRBV5-4; cdr3_nt: TGTGCCAGCAGACAACCGGGACAGGACTACGAGCAGTACTTC; cdr3_aa: CASRQPGQDYEQYF
j_call: TRBJ1-4; clone_size: -; d_call: -; v_call: TRBV2; cdr3_nt: TGTGCCAGCAGTGACGGTCCTGAAAAACTGTTTTTT; cdr3_aa: CASSDGPEKLFF
j_call: TRBJ2-7; clone_size: -; d_call: -; v_call: TRBV6-6; cdr3_nt: TGTGCCAGCAGTTACTCGCTTAGGTCGGGGGAGCAGTACTTC; cdr3_aa: CASSYSLRSGEQYF
j_call: TRBJ1-2; clone_size: -; d_call: TRBD1; v_call: TRBV7-9; cdr3_nt: TGTGCCAGCAGCCGGACAGGGGGATATGGCTACACCTTC; cdr3_aa: CASSRTGGYGYTF
j_call: TRBJ1-4; clone_size: -; d_call: TRBD1; v_call: TRBV7-3; cdr3_nt: TGTGCCAGCAGGCGAACAGGGGCAACTAATGAAAAACTGTTTTTT; cdr3_aa: CASRRTGATNEKLFF
j_call: TRBJ1-2; clone_size: -; d_call: TRBD1; v_call: TRBV7-9; cdr3_nt: TGTGCCAGCTCGGAGGGGGACAGGAGGAGCTATGGCTACACCTTC; cdr3_aa: CASSEGDRRSYGYTF
j_call: TRBJ1-4; clone_size: -; d_call: TRBD1; v_call: TRBV27; cdr3_nt: TGTGCCAGCAGTCCGGACAGGGTGGGGAATGAAAAACTGTTTTTT; cdr3_aa: CASSPDRVGNEKLFF
j_call: TRBJ2-7; clone_size: -; d_call: TRBD1; v_call: TRBV4-1; cdr3_nt: TGCGCCAGCAGCCAAGCCGGGACAGGGGCCTACGAGCAGTACTTC; cdr3_aa: CASSQAGTGAYEQYF
j_call: TRBJ1-6; clone_size: few; d_call: -; v_call: TRBV3-1/TRBV3-2; cdr3_nt: TGTGCCAGCAGCCAACAGGGTTATTCACCCCTCCACTTT; cdr3_aa: CASSQQGYSPLHF
j_call: TRBJ2-2; clone_size: -; d_call: -; v_call: TRBV12-3/TRBV12-4; cdr3_nt: TGTGCCAGCAGTGTACAGCCGTTGGAGCTGTTTTTT; cdr3_aa: CASSVQPLELFF
j_call: TRBJ2-2; clone_size: -; d_call: TRBD1; v_call: TRBV7-9; cdr3_nt: TGTGCCAGCAGCTTGGGGACAGGGCCTAGCGGGGAGCTGTTTTTT; cdr3_aa: CASSLGTGPSGELFF
j_call: TRBJ1-5; clone_size: -; d_call: TRBD1; v_call: TRBV7-9; cdr3_nt: TGTGCCAGCAGCGAAGGGACAGCCAATCAGCCCCAGCATTTT; cdr3_aa: CASSEGTANQPQHF
j_call: TRBJ2-3; clone_size: once; d_call: TRBD2; v_call: TRBV6-1; cdr3_nt: TGTGCCAGCAGTGAAGCAAGGGTAGCGGGGGGCCTGGTCGATACGCAGTATTTT; cdr3_aa: CASSEARVAGGLVDTQYF
j_call: TRBJ1-6; clone_size: -; d_call: TRBD1; v_call: TRBV25-1; cdr3_nt: TGTGCCAGCGGTCCTCCGACAGGGCATTCACCCCTCCACTTT; cdr3_aa: CASGPPTGHSPLHF
j_call: TRBJ2-1; clone_size: once; d_call: -; v_call: TRBV18; cdr3_nt: TGTGCCAGCTCACCACCGATGAGGGACTCGTACAATGAGCAGTTCTTC; cdr3_aa: CASSPPMRDSYNEQFF
j_call: TRBJ1-5; clone_size: -; d_call: TRBD1; v_call: TRBV5-1; cdr3_nt: TGCGCCAGCAGCTTGGGGACAGGGCGCAATCAGCCCCAGCATTTT; cdr3_aa: CASSLGTGRNQPQHF
j_call: TRBJ2-2; clone_size: -; d_call: -; v_call: TRBV11-2; cdr3_nt: TGTGCCAGCAGCTTAGGGCCGGGCGGGGAGCTGTTTTTT; cdr3_aa: CASSLGPGGELFF
j_call: TRBJ1-1; clone_size: -; d_call: -; v_call: TRBV2; cdr3_nt: TGTGCCAGCAGAAACCGCAGGGCAAACACTGAAGCTTTCTTT; cdr3_aa: CASRNRRANTEAFF
j_call: TRBJ2-4; clone_size: -; d_call: TRBD2; v_call: TRBV30; cdr3_nt: TGTGCCTGGAGTGCGGGGGGAGCGCTAGCCAAAAACATTCAGTACTTC; cdr3_aa: CAWSAGGALAKNIQYF
j_call: TRBJ1-1; clone_size: -; d_call: -; v_call: TRBV5-4; cdr3_nt: TGTGCCAGCAGCCCAAACCAGCTGGGGGGAACTGAAGCTTTCTTT; cdr3_aa: CASSPNQLGGTEAFF
j_call: TRBJ1-2; clone_size: -; d_call: -; v_call: TRBV29-1; cdr3_nt: TGCAGCGTTGTTGGCAGCGTCAAGTTTGGCTACACCTTC; cdr3_aa: CSVVGSVKFGYTF
j_call: TRBJ2-3; clone_size: -; d_call: TRBD1; v_call: TRBV5-1; cdr3_nt: TGCGCCAGCAGCCGGACAGGGGAAGCAGATACGCAGTATTTT; cdr3_aa: CASSRTGEADTQYF
j_call: TRBJ2-7; clone_size: -; d_call: -; v_call: TRBV7-2; cdr3_nt: TGTGCCAGCAGCTTATCCAAATACGAGCAGTACTTC; cdr3_aa: CASSLSKYEQYF
j_call: TRBJ2-1; clone_size: -; d_call: -; v_call: TRBV2; cdr3_nt: TGTGCCAGCATTTCTTCCGGGACAATGGCACATGAGCAGTTCTTC; cdr3_aa: CASISSGTMAHEQFF
j_call: TRBJ2-7; clone_size: -; d_call: -; v_call: TRBV18; cdr3_nt: TGTGCCAGCTCACCACTGAGGGACGAGCAGTACTTC; cdr3_aa: CASSPLRDEQYF
j_call: TRBJ1-5; clone_size: -; d_call: -; v_call: TRBV10-1; cdr3_nt: TGCGCCAGCAGGCGGGTACCCCAGCATTTT; cdr3_aa: CASRRVPQHF
j_call: TRBJ2-3; clone_size: -; d_call: TRBD2; v_call: TRBV5-1; cdr3_nt: TGCGCCAGCAGCTTGGCCCATAGCGGGGTTGCAGATACGCAGTATTTT; cdr3_aa: CASSLAHSGVADTQYF
j_call: TRBJ2-1; clone_size: -; d_call: TRBD2; v_call: TRBV12-5; cdr3_nt: TGTGCTACCGCCACGAGCGGGGGGGGTGGTGAGCAGTTCTTC; cdr3_aa: CATATSGGGGEQFF
j_call: TRBJ2-3; clone_size: -; d_call: -; v_call: TRBV15; cdr3_nt: TGTGCCACCAGCAGGGACGTAGGGGGGGGCACAGATACGCAGTATTTT; cdr3_aa: CATSRDVGGGTDTQYF
j_call: TRBJ1-2; clone_size: once; d_call: -; v_call: TRBV9; cdr3_nt: TGTGCCAGCAGCGTAGGTCGGGCGGGGGATGGCTACACCTTC; cdr3_aa: CASSVGRAGDGYTF
j_call: TRBJ1-1; clone_size: -; d_call: -; v_call: TRBV19; cdr3_nt: TGTGCCAGTAGTATTACAGGTCGTGGCACTGAAGCTTTCTTT; cdr3_aa: CASSITGRGTEAFF
j_call: TRBJ2-3; clone_size: -; d_call: -; v_call: TRBV5-1; cdr3_nt: TGCGCCAGCAGCCCGGCGCGGGGCACAGATACGCAGTATTTT; cdr3_aa: CASSPARGTDTQYF
j_call: TRBJ2-7; clone_size: -; d_call: TRBD2; v_call: TRBV19; cdr3_nt: TGTGCCAGTAGTATAGATGGCCTAGCGGGGTCCTCCTACGAGCAGTACTTC; cdr3_aa: CASSIDGLAGSSYEQYF
j_call: TRBJ2-7; clone_size: -; d_call: -; v_call: TRBV7-7; cdr3_nt: TGTGCCAGCAGCCCCGGCGGGGGCAGGACTTACGAGCAGTACTTC; cdr3_aa: CASSPGGGRTYEQYF
j_call: TRBJ2-5; clone_size: once; d_call: TRBD1; v_call: TRBV4-1; cdr3_nt: TGCGCCAGCAGCCTTGACGGGACAGGTGGTGAGACCCAGTACTTC; cdr3_aa: CASSLDGTGGETQYF
j_call: TRBJ2-2; clone_size: -; d_call: TRBD1; v_call: TRBV24-1; cdr3_nt: TGTGCCACGGGAGCCGGGACAGGGGTTGTGGGCACCGGGGAGCTGTTTTTT; cdr3_aa: CATGAGTGVVGTGELFF
j_call: TRBJ2-7; clone_size: -; d_call: -; v_call: TRBV5-1; cdr3_nt: TGCGCCAGCAGCTTGGCCGGGGGGCCCTACGAGCAGTACTTC; cdr3_aa: CASSLAGGPYEQYF
j_call: TRBJ2-5; clone_size: -; d_call: TRBD2; v_call: TRBV28; cdr3_nt: TGTGCCAGCAGTTTGACTAGCGGGGGGAAAGAGACCCAGTACTTC; cdr3_aa: CASSLTSGGKETQYF